The 16 T cell receptor beta chains below were found in one sample sequenced in a study of T cells in women clearing cervical HPV infection. The repertoire was sequenced with immunoSEQ multiplex PCR; TCRdb's copy has only in-frame clones and lacks some. The sample table sets out about 22,000 clones. The sequenced sample was blood buffy coat. The receptors were gathered from a woman aged 18-70 years with a cervical HPV16 infection that either progressed to CIN3+ or cleared (not recorded which).

Concerning this clone itself: The missing CDR3 end, 3 residues past where the read stops, is filled in from the germline J gene. The J gene is TRBJ2-5, the V gene TRBV10-1; TRBD2 aligns across 9 bases. The germline gives CDR1 WNHNN, CDR2 SYGVQD (reference sequence). The V segment lost 6 bases and the J segment 5 bases; nucleotides outside the gene matches: 7. The CDR3 loop spans 14 amino acids. The CDR3 loop is CASSLGLATETQYF. CDR3 bases read: TGCGCCAGCAGCCTGGGACTAGCCACGGAGACC.

A note on this clone: The read ends 3 residues before the CDR3 terminus; that terminus is restored from the germline J gene. The chain has TRBV18 and TRBJ2-5; D might be TRBD1 (5 bases). V lost 3 bases to trimming and J lost 5 bases, with 10 bases between them. Germline CDR1 and CDR2: KGHSH and LQKENI. This CDR3 spans 13 amino acids. CDR3 DNA, as far as it was read: TGTGCCAGCTCACCCCCACCAGGGGAGACC. It translates to CASSPPPGET. The complete CDR3 protein is CASSPPPGETQYF.

About this clone itself: The CDR3 end falls 3 residues outside the read, so it is completed with the germline J gene. J is TRBJ2-5 and V is TRBV19; 9 bases fit TRBD1. V gave up 4 bases and J gave up 5 bases; unmatched junction bases: 5. This CDR3 contains 14 residues. CDR1 and CDR2 (germline): LNHDA, SQIVND (reference sequence). The CDR3 here is CASSKNRGQETQYF. The covered CDR3 bases are TGTGCCAGTAGTAAGAACAGGGGGCAGGAGACC.

With regard to this clone: The read terminates 3 residues ahead of where the CDR3 ends, so the germline J gene completes it. This chain links TRBV20-1 with TRBJ1-1, with D possibly being TRBD1 (5 bases). From germline, CDR1 is DFQATT and CDR2 SNEGSKA (reference sequence). V was pared by 2 bases and J by 1 base, with 5 bases between. The CDR3 length is 12 residues. The DNA read from the CDR3 is TGCAGTGCTAGAACAGGGAACACTGAA. It translates to CSARTGNTE. The full CDR3 sequence reads CSARTGNTEAFF.

Points on this clone: The CDR3 goes on 3 residues after the read ends, and that part is filled in from the germline J gene. J is TRBJ1-1 and V is TRBV2; TRBD1 matches 9 bases. This CDR3 spans 15 amino acids. Germline lookup yields CDR1 SNHLY and CDR2 FYNNEI. Unmatched junction bases numbered 8, after V lost 8 bases and J lost 1 base. This chain's CDR3 is CASRMDRGSNTEAFF. The sequenced part of the CDR3 DNA is TGTGCCAGCCGGATGGACAGGGGATCGAACACTGAA.

Note on this clone: The read terminates 3 residues before the CDR3 end, so the remaining end is supplied by the germline J gene. The chain uses TRBV5-6 and TRBJ1-6; D gene uncertain. This CDR3 spans 15 amino acids. Germline V CDR1 and CDR2: SGHDT, YYEEEE. V was pared by 4 bases and J by 6 bases, with 14 bases between. CDR3 loop: CASSQDLFGNSPLHF. The DNA read from the CDR3 is TGTGCCAGCAGCCAAGACTTGTTCGGTAATTCACCC. Full variable domain (outside the CDR3, taken from reference TRBV5-6 and TRBJ1-6): DAGVTQSPTHLIKTRGQQVTLRCSPKSGHDTVSWYQQALGQGPQFIFQYYEEEERQRGNFPDRFSGHQFPNYSSELNVNALLLGDSALYLCASSQDLFGNSPLHFGNGTRLTVT.

About this clone itself: The CDR3 end lies 3 residues beyond the end of the read and is filled in from the germline J gene. The V gene is TRBV11-2, the J gene TRBJ1-2, with D perhaps TRBD1 (5 bases). The germline V gene encodes CDR1 SGHAT and CDR2 FQNNGV. The CDR3 has 14 residues. Incomplete CDR3 DNA: TGTGCCAGCAGCTTAGTTACGACAGTTCGAGGC. Its protein product is CASSLVTTVRG. The entire CDR3 sequence reads CASSLVTTVRGYTF.

Turning to this clone: The read ends 3 residues early relative to the CDR3; the germline J gene fills the gap. The chain has TRBV7-9 and TRBJ1-2, with a tentative D call TRBD1 (5 bases). Germline V gene sequence: CDR1 SEHNR, CDR2 FQNEAQ (reference sequence). CDR3 size: 15 residues. The sequenced CDR3 bases are TGTGCCAGCAGCCCGATAGCGGGGACCACAGATACC. Translating gives CASSPIAGTTDT. The entire CDR3 sequence reads CASSPIAGTTDTYTF.

On this clone: The CDR3 is cut off 3 residues early in the read; its end comes from the germline J gene. This sequence joins TRBV7-2 and TRBJ1-1; D is possibly TRBD1 (5 bases). There are 13 residues in the CDR3. Germline V gene sequence: CDR1 SGHTA, CDR2 FQGNSA. The V end lost 2 bases, the J end lost 4 bases, and 8 bases lay between the germline ends. Partial CDR3 DNA: TGTGCCAGCAGCTTATCGGGGGGCACTGAA. Translation: CASSLSGGTE. The full-length CDR3 reads as CASSLSGGTEAFF. Full variable domain (missing parts from reference TRBV7-2 and TRBJ1-1): GAGVSQSPSNKVTEKGKDVELRCDPISGHTALYWYRQSLGQGLEFLIYFQGNSAPDKSGLPSDRFSAERTGGSVSTLTIQRTQQEDSAVYLCASSLSGGTEAFFGQGTRLTVV.

A word on this clone: A read error may produce the germline difference seen at one junction end. The read finishes 3 residues shy of the CDR3 end, and the germline J gene is used to complete it. Other nucleotide sequences from this sample produce the same CDR3. The V gene is TRBV6-1, the J gene TRBJ1-3, with a possible D match to TRBD1 (6 bases). Germline CDR1 reads MNHNS; CDR2 reads SASEGT. CDR3 length: 15 residues. This CDR3 reads CASSASDRQRNTIYF. The sequenced CDR3 bases are TGTGCCAGCAGTGCCAGCGACAGGCAAAGAAACACG.

As for this clone: The CDR3 is cut off 3 residues early in the read; its end comes from the germline J gene. The gene calls are TRBV19 and TRBJ2-1; no definite D call. This CDR3 comprises 13 residues. The germline V gene encodes CDR1 LNHDA and CDR2 SQIVND (reference sequence). V lost 5 bases and J lost 4, with 9 bases in between. CDR3 amino acids: CASSVSVYNEQFF. CDR3 DNA, as far as it was read: TGTGCCAGTAGTGTAAGCGTTTACAATGAG. The full variable domain, its missing parts supplied by reference TRBV19 and TRBJ2-1, is DGGITQSPKYLFRKEGQNVTLSCEQNLNHDAMYWYRQDPGQGLRLIYYSQIVNDFQKGDIAEGYSVSREKKESFPLTVTSAQKNPTAFYLCASSVSVYNEQFFGPGTRLTVL.

On this clone itself: Read data end 3 residues before the CDR3 end; the end is taken from the germline J gene. This rearrangement joins TRBV18 to TRBJ1-1; no reliable D call. The germline V gene has CDR1 KGHSH and CDR2 LQKENI. V lost 4 bases to trimming and J lost 4 bases, with 13 bases between them. The CDR3 extends over 14 amino acids. Partial CDR3 DNA: TGTGCCAGCTCACTAGGATTGGAGGGCACTGAA. Encoded protein: CASSLGLEGTE. The complete CDR3 reads CASSLGLEGTEAFF.

Details on this clone: The observed sequence ends 3 residues before the CDR3 terminus, with the missing tail filled in from the germline J gene. The chain couples TRBV7-8 to TRBJ1-5; D is unresolved. The CDR3 contains 17 residues. Trimming stripped 2 bases from V and 2 bases from J, with 16 bases between. CDR1 is SGHVS, CDR2 FQNEAQ, per germline. The CDR3 bases that were read are TGTGCCAGCAGCTTATGGTTGCCCCGCGGGGGCAATCAGCCC. Its translation: CASSLWLPRGGNQP. The entire CDR3 is CASSLWLPRGGNQPQHF.

Of note for this clone: The read finishes 3 residues shy of the CDR3 end, and the germline J gene is used to complete it. This chain joins TRBV19 and TRBJ1-1; TRBD1 aligns across 7 bases. The CDR3 has 12 residues. V shed 7 bases and J 3 bases; nucleotides not matched to a gene: 2. From germline, CDR1 is LNHDA and CDR2 SQIVND (reference sequence). The DNA read from the CDR3 is TGTGCCAGTAACGACAGGGACACTGAA. This gives the protein CASNDRDTE. The full CDR3 protein is CASNDRDTEAFF.

Concerning this clone: The read terminates 3 residues ahead of where the CDR3 ends, so the germline J gene completes it. The V and J genes are TRBV20-1 and TRBJ1-6, with D maybe TRBD1 (5 bases). Per germline, CDR1 DFQATT and CDR2 SNEGSKA (reference sequence). The CDR3 is 14 residues long. V lost 4 bases, J lost 10 bases, and 17 bases lay in between. The CDR3 DNA, read in part, is TGCAGTGCTACGAAGGGGCAGATAGGGTCACCC. Residues: CSATKGQIGSP. The full CDR3 protein is CSATKGQIGSPLHF.

Notes on this clone: The read stops 3 residues short of the end of the CDR3; the missing end is completed from the germline J gene. The chain carries TRBV5-1 and TRBJ1-5, with TRBD1 identical over 8 bases. The germline CDR1 and CDR2 sequences are SGHRS and YFSETQ. This CDR3 has 15 amino acids. V was pared by 1 base and J by 7 bases, with 7 bases of the junction left unmatched. The CDR3 is CASSLTGGSGQPQHF. The part of the CDR3 DNA that was read is TGCGCCAGCAGCTTGACAGGGGGAAGTGGGCAGCCC.